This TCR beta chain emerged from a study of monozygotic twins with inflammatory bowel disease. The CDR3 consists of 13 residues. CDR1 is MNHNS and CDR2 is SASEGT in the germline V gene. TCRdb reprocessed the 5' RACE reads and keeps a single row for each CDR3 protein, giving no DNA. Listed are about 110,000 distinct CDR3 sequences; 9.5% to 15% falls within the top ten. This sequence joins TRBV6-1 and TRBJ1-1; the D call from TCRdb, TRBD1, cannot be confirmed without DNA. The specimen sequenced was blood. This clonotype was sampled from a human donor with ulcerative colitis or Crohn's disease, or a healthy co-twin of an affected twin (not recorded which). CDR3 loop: CASRGQAAGGAFF.